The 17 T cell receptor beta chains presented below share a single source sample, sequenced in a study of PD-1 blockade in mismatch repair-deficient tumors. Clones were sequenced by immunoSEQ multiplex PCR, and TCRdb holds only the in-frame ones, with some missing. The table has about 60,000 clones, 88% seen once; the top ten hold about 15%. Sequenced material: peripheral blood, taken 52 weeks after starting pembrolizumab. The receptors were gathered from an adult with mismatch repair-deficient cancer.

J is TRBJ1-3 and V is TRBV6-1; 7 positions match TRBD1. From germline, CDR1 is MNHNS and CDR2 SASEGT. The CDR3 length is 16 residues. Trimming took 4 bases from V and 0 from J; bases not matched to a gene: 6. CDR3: CASSGKRGHSGNTIYF. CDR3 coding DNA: TGTGCCAGCAGTGGGAAAAGGGGGCACTCTGGAAACACCATATATTTT.

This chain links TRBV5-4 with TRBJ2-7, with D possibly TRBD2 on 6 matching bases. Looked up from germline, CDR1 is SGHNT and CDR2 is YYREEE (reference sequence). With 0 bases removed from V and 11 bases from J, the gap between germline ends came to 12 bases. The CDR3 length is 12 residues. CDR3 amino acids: CASSLDRREEYF. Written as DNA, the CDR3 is TGTGCCAGCAGCTTGGACCGGCGGGAAGAGTACTTC.

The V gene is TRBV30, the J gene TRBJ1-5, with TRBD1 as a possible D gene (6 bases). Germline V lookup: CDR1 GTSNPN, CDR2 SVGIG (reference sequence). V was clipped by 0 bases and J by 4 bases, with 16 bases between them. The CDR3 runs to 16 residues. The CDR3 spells CAWSVLGGTQNQPQHF. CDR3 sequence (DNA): TGTGCCTGGAGTGTATTAGGCGGGACACAAAATCAGCCCCAGCATTTT.

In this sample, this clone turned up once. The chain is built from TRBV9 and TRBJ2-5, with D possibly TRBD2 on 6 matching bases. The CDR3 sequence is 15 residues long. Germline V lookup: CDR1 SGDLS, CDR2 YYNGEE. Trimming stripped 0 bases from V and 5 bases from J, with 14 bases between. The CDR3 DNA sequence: TGTGCCAGCAGCGTAGGATCTCGGGAGTTCGAGACCCAGTACTTC. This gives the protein CASSVGSREFETQYF.

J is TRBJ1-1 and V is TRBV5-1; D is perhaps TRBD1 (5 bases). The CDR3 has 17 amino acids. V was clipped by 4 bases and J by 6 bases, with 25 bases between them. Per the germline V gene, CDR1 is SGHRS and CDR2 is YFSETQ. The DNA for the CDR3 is TGCGCCAGCAGCGAAGGGCTTGGGAACAGGTGGAGGGCTGAAGCTTTCTTT. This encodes CASSEGLGNRWRAEAFF.

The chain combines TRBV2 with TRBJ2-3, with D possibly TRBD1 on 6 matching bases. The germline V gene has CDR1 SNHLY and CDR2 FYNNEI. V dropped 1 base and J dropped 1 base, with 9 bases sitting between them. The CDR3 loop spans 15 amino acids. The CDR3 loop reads CASSEEAGGTDTQYF. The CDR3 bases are TGTGCCAGCAGTGAAGAGGCAGGGGGCACAGATACGCAGTATTTT.

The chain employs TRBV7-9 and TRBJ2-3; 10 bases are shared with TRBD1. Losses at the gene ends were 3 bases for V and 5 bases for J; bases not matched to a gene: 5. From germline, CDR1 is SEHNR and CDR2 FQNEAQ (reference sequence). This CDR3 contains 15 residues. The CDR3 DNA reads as TGTGCCAGCAGCTTCGGGACAGGGGAGGTAGATACGCAGTATTTT. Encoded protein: CASSFGTGEVDTQYF.

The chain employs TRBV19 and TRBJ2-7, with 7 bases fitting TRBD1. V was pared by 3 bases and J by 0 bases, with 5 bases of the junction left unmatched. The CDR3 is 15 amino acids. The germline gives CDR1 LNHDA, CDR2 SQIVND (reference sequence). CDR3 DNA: TGTGCCAGTAGTATTCGGGCAGGGGGCTCCTACGAGCAGTACTTC. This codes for CASSIRAGGSYEQYF. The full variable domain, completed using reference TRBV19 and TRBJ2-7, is DGGITQSPKYLFRKEGQNVTLSCEQNLNHDAMYWYRQDPGQGLRLIYYSQIVNDFQKGDIAEGYSVSREKKESFPLTVTSAQKNPTAFYLCASSIRAGGSYEQYFGPGTRLTVT.

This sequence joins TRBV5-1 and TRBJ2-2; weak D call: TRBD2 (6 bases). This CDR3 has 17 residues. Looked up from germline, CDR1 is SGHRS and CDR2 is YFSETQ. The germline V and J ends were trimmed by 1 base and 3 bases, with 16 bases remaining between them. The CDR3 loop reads CASSLSSREYDTGELFF. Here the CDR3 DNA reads TGCGCCAGCAGCTTGTCGTCTCGGGAGTATGACACCGGGGAGCTGTTTTTT.

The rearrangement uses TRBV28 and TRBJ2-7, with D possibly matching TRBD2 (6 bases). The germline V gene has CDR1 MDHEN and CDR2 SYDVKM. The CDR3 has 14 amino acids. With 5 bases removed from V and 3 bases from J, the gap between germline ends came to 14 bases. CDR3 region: CASSPRVADYEQYF. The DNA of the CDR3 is TGTGCCAGCAGTCCTCGAGTAGCGGACTACGAGCAGTACTTC.

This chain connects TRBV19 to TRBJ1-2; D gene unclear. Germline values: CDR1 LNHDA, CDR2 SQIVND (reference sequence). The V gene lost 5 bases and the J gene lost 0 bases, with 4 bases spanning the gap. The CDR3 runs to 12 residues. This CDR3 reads CASSLTNYGYTF. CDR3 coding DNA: TGTGCCAGTAGTCTGACTAACTATGGCTACACCTTC.

Here the CDR3 DNA reads TGCGCCAGCAGCTTATCGGTGGACTACGAGCAGTACTTC. This encodes CASSLSVDYEQYF. V is TRBV5-1 and J is TRBJ2-7; D gene ambiguous. V lost 2 bases and J lost 3, with 9 bases in between. Germline CDR1 is SGHRS and CDR2 is YFSETQ. This CDR3 comprises 13 residues.

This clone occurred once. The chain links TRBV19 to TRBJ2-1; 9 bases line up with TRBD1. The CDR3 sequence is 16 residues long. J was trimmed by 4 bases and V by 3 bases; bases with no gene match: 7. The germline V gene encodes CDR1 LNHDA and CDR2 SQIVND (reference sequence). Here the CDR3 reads CASSMEQGAVYNEQFF. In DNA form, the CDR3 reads TGTGCCAGTAGTATGGAACAGGGGGCCGTTTACAATGAGCAGTTCTTC.

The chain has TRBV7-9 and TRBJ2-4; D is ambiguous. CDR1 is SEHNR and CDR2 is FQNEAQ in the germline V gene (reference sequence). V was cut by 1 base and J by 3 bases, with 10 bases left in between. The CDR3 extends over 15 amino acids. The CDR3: CASSLGVIDKNIQYF. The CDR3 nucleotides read TGTGCCAGCAGCTTAGGGGTTATAGACAAAAACATTCAGTACTTC.

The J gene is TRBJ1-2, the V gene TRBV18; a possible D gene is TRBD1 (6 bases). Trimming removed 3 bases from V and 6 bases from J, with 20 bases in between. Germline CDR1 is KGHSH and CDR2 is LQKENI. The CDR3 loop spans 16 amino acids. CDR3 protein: CASSPNQGSRGDGYTF. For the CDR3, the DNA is TGTGCCAGCTCACCGAATCAGGGGTCTCGTGGTGATGGCTACACCTTC. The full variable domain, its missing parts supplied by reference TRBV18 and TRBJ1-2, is NAGVMQNPRHLVRRRGQEARLRCSPMKGHSHVYWYRQLPEEGLKFMVYLQKENIIDESGMPKERFSAEFPKEGPSILRIQQVVRGDSAAYFCASSPNQGSRGDGYTFGSGTRLTVV.

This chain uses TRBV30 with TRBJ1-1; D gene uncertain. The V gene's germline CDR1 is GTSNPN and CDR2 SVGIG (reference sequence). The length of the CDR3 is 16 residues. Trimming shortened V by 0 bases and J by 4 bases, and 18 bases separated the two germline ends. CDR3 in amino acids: CAWSVRRRLMGTEAFF. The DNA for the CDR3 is TGTGCCTGGAGTGTTCGCAGGCGCCTTATGGGCACTGAAGCTTTCTTT.

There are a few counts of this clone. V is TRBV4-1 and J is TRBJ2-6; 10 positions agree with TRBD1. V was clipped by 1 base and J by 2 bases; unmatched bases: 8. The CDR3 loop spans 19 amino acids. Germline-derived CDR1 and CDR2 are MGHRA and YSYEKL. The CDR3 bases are TGCGCCAGCAGCCAAGTTGCGGGACAGGGGTCGACTGGGGCCAACGTCCTGACTTTC. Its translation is CASSQVAGQGSTGANVLTF.